This T cell receptor beta chain originates from a study of Graves' ophthalmopathy and Graves' hyperthyroidism. General observations from the study: Blood repertoires reportedly contained most expanded thyroid clonotypes above 0.001 frequency.

Germline V gene data show CDR1 as SGHTA and CDR2 as FQGNSA. The CDR3 loop spans 15 amino acids. RNA transcripts were the source from which TCR beta CDR3 regions were amplified. HTBI primers were employed in first-round RT-PCR, then a second-round multiplex PCR followed. TCRdb independently ran MiXCR on the multiplex PCR reads; one entry per CDR3 protein. This table has 650,000 to 900,000 distinct CDR3 sequences, around 40% appearing once. A note on this clonotype: The antigen remains unidentified. Germline and junction disagree at one end, which may indicate a read error.

J is TRBJ2-7 and V is TRBV7-2, with 12 bases lining up with TRBD2. The TCR originated in an adult man with Graves' ophthalmopathy. Source material: peripheral blood. The DNA for the CDR3 is TGTGCCAGCAGCTTAGGCCTAGCGGGAGGGAATGAGCGGTACTTC. It is translated as CASSLGLAGGNERYF. Variable domain in full (rest from reference TRBV7-2 and TRBJ2-7): GAGVSQSPSNKVTEKGKDVELRCDPISGHTALYWYRQSLGQGLEFLIYFQGNSAPDKSGLPSDRFSAERTGGSVSTLTIQRTQQEDSAVYLCASSLGLAGGNERYFGPGTRLTVT.